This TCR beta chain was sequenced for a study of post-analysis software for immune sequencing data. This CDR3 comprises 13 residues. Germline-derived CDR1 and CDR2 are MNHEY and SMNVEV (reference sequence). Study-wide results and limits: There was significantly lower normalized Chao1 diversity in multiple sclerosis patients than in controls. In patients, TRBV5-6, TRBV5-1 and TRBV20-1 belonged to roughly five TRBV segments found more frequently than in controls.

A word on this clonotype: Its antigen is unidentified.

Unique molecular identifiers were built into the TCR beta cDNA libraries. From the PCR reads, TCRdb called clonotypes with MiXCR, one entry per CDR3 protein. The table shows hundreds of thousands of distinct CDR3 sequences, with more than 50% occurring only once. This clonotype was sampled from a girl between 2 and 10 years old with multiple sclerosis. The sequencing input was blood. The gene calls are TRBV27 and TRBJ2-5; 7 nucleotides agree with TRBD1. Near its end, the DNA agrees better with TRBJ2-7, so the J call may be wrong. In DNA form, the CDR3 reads TGTGCCAGCAGCTCGACAGGGAGCCACGAGCAGTACTTC. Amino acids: CASSSTGSHEQYF.